This is a list of T cell receptor beta chains from one sample in a study of blood T cells in healthy people across ages. Using its own MiXCR run on the 5' RACE reads, TCRdb lists one record per CDR3 protein. The sample has around 780,000 distinct CDR3 sequences, 56% seen once. The sample comprised blood. The receptors were sampled from a man aged 40-50 years in good health. The CDR3 runs from the conserved cysteine through the conserved F or W. Fields, in order: D gene, clone size, V gene, J gene, CDR3 protein, CDR3 DNA. The D gene is left open where the match is weak. Expanded clones are given a class, and other clones once, few, many or no size at all.

-	-	TRBV11-2	TRBJ2-5	CASSLMRGGEETQYF	TGTGCCAGCAGCTTAATGCGGGGTGGGGAGGAGACCCAGTACTTC
-	-	TRBV6-4	TRBJ2-3	CASSDGGAGTDTQYF	TGTGCCAGCAGTGACGGGGGGGCAGGCACAGATACGCAGTATTTT
TRBD2	few	TRBV18	TRBJ2-1	CASSPLSGGPSDHNEQFF	TGTGCCAGCTCACCACTTAGCGGGGGTCCCTCAGACCACAATGAGCAGTTCTTC
-	-	TRBV12-3/TRBV12-4	TRBJ1-2	CASSLGRNSGYTF	TGTGCCAGCAGTTTAGGGAGAAATAGTGGCTACACCTTC
-	-	TRBV20-1	TRBJ2-2	CSARGRGGTGELFF	TGCAGTGCTAGGGGCCGGGGTGGAACCGGGGAGCTGTTTTTT
-	-	TRBV7-2	TRBJ2-3	CASSLVLSDGDTQYF	TGTGCCAGCAGCTTAGTTCTCTCCGATGGAGATACGCAGTATTTT
-	few	TRBV28	TRBJ1-6	CASSLPPSSYNSPLHF	TGTGCCAGCAGTCTCCCTCCAAGCTCCTATAATTCACCCCTCCACTTT
TRBD2	-	TRBV9	TRBJ2-7	CASSEPRTSGRSDEQYF	TGTGCCAGCAGCGAACCGAGGACTAGCGGGAGGTCCGACGAGCAGTACTTC
-	-	TRBV20-1	TRBJ1-2	CSARVNRDYGYTF	TGCAGTGCTAGGGTCAATCGGGACTATGGCTACACCTTC
-	-	TRBV12-3/TRBV12-4	TRBJ1-2	CASSFYGANYGYTF	TGTGCCAGCAGCTTCTACGGGGCCAACTATGGCTACACCTTC
-	-	TRBV28	TRBJ2-6	CASTSPYSGANVLTF	TGTGCCAGCACTTCACCTTACTCTGGGGCCAACGTCCTGACTTTC
-	-	TRBV10-2	TRBJ1-1	CASRDQGSTEAFF	TGCGCCAGCAGGGATCAGGGGAGCACTGAAGCTTTCTTT
TRBD1	-	TRBV7-8	TRBJ2-7	CASSSTHETGGTYNEQYF	TGTGCCAGCAGCTCGACCCATGAGACAGGGGGCACCTACAATGAGCAGTACTTC
TRBD2	-	TRBV7-6	TRBJ2-1	CASSSPSGSGGNEQFF	TGTGCCAGCAGCTCACCGAGCGGGAGTGGTGGCAATGAGCAGTTCTTC
TRBD2	-	TRBV14	TRBJ2-5	CASSPTSGRLETQYF	TGTGCCAGCAGCCCGACTAGCGGGAGACTAGAGACCCAGTACTTC
-	few	TRBV20-1	TRBJ2-7	CSARFMTNEQYF	TGCAGTGCTAGGTTCATGACAAATGAGCAGTACTTC
TRBD2	once	TRBV7-2	TRBJ2-5	CASSMAGLASETQYF	TGTGCCAGCAGCATGGCGGGACTAGCATCCGAGACCCAGTACTTC
TRBD1	-	TRBV4-3	TRBJ2-5	CASSQAPGQSEEQYF	TGCGCCAGCAGCCAAGCCCCGGGACAGTCCGAGGAGCAGTACTTC
TRBD1	-	TRBV6-5	TRBJ2-7	CASRTDRVGYEQYF	TGTGCCAGCAGGACCGACAGGGTAGGGTACGAGCAGTACTTC
-	-	TRBV12-3/TRBV12-4	TRBJ1-1	CASSELGAGTEAFF	TGTGCCAGCAGTGAGCTGGGAGCGGGCACTGAAGCTTTCTTT
-	-	TRBV7-2	TRBJ2-7	CASGTPSSYEQYF	TGTGCCAGCGGCACGCCGAGCTCCTACGAGCAGTACTTC
-	-	TRBV6-2/TRBV6-3	TRBJ2-3	CASSLRGGLRTDTQYF	TGTGCCAGCAGCCTAAGGGGGGGACTTCGCACAGATACGCAGTATTTT
TRBD2	-	TRBV12-3/TRBV12-4	TRBJ2-7	CATRRLAGLGEQYF	TGTGCCACGCGGCGACTAGCGGGACTAGGCGAGCAGTACTTC
-	few	TRBV7-9	TRBJ1-1	CASSLEDGNTEAFF	TGTGCCAGCAGCCTCGAGGACGGGAACACTGAAGCTTTCTTT
-	-	TRBV7-3	TRBJ2-3	CASSGVSTDTQYF	TGTGCCTCCAGTGGGGTTAGCACAGATACGCAGTATTTT
TRBD2	-	TRBV20-1	TRBJ2-7	CSASTPSGDGLSEQYF	TGCAGTGCTTCCACGCCTAGCGGTGACGGATTAAGCGAGCAGTACTTC
-	-	TRBV9	TRBJ1-1	CASSVAMALNTEAFF	TGTGCCAGCAGCGTAGCCATGGCCCTAAACACTGAAGCTTTCTTT
-	few	TRBV4-2	TRBJ1-2	CASSQVLRDGNYGYTF	TGTGCCAGCAGCCAGGTCCTACGGGACGGTAACTATGGCTACACCTTC
TRBD1	-	TRBV4-2	TRBJ1-1	CASSQEVRQGGTEAFF	TGTGCCAGCAGCCAAGAAGTTCGACAGGGTGGGACTGAAGCTTTCTTT
TRBD2	-	TRBV7-9	TRBJ2-4	CASSLGVLNSGAIAKNIQYF	TGTGCCAGCAGCTTAGGCGTACTTAACAGCGGGGCAATAGCCAAAAACATTCAGTACTTC
TRBD2	-	TRBV7-9	TRBJ2-3	CASRSTSGVSDTQYF	TGTGCCAGCAGGTCAACTAGCGGGGTGTCAGATACGCAGTATTTT
-	-	TRBV9	TRBJ2-3	CASSGGDNPDTQYF	TGTGCCAGCAGCGGGGGGGACAACCCAGATACGCAGTATTTT